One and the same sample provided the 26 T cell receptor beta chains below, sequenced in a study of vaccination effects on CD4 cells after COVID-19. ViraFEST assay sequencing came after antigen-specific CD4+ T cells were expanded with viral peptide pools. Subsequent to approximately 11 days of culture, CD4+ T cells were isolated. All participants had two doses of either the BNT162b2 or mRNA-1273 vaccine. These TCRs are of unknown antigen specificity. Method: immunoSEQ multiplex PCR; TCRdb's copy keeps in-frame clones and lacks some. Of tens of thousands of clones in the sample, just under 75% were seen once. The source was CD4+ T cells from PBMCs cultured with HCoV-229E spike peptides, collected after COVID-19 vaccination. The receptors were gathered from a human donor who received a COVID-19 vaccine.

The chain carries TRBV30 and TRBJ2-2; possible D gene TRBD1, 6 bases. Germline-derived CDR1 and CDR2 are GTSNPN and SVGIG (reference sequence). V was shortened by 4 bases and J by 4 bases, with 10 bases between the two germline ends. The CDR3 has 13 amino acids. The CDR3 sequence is CAWTGEGTGELFF. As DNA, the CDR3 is TGTGCCTGGACAGGGGAAGGCACCGGGGAGCTGTTTTTT.

CDR3: CAISERADTQYF. The CDR3 coding sequence is TGTGCCATCAGTGAGAGGGCAGATACGCAGTATTTT. The V and J genes are TRBV10-3 and TRBJ2-3; no definite D call. The CDR3 runs to 12 residues. V was pared by 2 bases and J by 4 bases, with 4 bases between. Germline-derived CDR1 and CDR2 are ENHRY and SYGVKD.

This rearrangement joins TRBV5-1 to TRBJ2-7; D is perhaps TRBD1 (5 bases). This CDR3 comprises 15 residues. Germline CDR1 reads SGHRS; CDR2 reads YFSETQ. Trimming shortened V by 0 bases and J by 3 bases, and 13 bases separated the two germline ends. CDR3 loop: CASSLGQGGVYEQYV. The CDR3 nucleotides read TGCGCCAGCAGCTTGGGGCAGGGTGGGGTCTACGAGCAGTACGTC.

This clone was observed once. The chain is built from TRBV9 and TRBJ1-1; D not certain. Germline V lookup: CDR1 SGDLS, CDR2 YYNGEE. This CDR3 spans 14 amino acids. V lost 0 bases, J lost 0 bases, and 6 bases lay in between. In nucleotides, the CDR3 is TGTGCCAGCAGCGTAGTGTCCATGAACACTGAAGCTTTCTTT. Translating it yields CASSVVSMNTEAFF.

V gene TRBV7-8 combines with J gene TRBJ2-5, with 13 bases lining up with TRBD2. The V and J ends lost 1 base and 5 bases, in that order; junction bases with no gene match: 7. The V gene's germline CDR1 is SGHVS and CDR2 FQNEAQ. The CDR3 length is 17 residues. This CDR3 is CASSLGAGLAGSETQYF. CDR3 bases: TGTGCCAGCAGCTTAGGTGCGGGACTAGCGGGGTCGGAGACCCAGTACTTC.

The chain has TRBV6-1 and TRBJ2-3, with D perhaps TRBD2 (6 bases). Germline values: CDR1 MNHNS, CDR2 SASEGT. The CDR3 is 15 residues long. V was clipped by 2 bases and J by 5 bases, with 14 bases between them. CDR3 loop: CASSEWGKEGDTQYF. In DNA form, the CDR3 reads TGTGCCAGCAGTGAATGGGGTAAGGAGGGAGATACGCAGTATTTT.

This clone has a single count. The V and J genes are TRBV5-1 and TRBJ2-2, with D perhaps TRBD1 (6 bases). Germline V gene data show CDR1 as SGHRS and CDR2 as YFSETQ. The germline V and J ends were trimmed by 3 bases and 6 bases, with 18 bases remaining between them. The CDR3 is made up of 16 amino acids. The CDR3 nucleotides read TGCGCCAGCAGCTCACATTCAGGGGCAGGTTCCGGGGAGCTGTTTTTT. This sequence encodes CASSSHSGAGSGELFF. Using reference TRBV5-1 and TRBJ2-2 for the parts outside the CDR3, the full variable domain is KAGVTQTPRYLIKTRGQQVTLSCSPISGHRSVSWYQQTPGQGLQFLFEYFSETQRNKGNFPGRFSGRQFSNSRSEMNVSTLELGDSALYLCASSSHSGAGSGELFFGEGSRLTVL.

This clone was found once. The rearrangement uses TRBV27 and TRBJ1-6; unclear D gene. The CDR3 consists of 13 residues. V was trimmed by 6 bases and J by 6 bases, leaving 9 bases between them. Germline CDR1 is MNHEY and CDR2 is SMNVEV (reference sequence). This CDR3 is CASSPGGNSPLHF. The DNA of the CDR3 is TGTGCCAGCAGCCCAGGAGGTAATTCACCCCTCCACTTT.

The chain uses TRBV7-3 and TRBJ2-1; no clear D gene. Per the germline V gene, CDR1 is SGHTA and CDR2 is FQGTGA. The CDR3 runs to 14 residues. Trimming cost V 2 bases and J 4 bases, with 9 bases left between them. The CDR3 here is CASSLVGLYNEQFF. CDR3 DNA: TGTGCCAGCAGCTTAGTTGGTCTTTACAATGAGCAGTTCTTC.

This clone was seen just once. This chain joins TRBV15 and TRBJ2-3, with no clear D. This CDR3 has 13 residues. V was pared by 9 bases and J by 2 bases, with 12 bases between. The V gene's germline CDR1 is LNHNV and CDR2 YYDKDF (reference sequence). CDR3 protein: CATLGRLTDTQYF. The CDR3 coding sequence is TGTGCCACTTTAGGGCGGCTCACAGATACGCAGTATTTT.

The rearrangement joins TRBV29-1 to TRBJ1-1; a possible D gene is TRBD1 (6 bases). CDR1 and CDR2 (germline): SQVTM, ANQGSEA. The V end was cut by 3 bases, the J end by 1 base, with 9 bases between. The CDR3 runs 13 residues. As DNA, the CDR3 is TGCAGCGTTGAGCGGGGGCAGAACACTGAAGCTTTCTTT. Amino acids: CSVERGQNTEAFF.

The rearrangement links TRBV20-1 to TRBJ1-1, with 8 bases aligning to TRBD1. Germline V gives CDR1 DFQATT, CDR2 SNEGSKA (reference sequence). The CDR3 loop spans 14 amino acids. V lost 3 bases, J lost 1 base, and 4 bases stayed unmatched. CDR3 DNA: TGCAGTGCTAGTCGGACAGGGCGGAACACTGAAGCTTTCTTT. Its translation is CSASRTGRNTEAFF.

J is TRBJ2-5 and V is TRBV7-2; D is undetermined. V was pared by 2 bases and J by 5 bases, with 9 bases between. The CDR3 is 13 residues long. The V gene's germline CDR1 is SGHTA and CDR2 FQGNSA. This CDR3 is CASSLLGLETQYF. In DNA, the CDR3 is TGTGCCAGCAGCTTATTGGGGTTGGAGACCCAGTACTTC.

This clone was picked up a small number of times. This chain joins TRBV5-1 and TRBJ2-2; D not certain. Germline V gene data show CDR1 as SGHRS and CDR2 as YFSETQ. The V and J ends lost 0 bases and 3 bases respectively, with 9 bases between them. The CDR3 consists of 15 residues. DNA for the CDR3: TGCGCCAGCAGCTTGGCGGTGGCCGACACCGGGGAGCTGTTTTTT. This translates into CASSLAVADTGELFF.

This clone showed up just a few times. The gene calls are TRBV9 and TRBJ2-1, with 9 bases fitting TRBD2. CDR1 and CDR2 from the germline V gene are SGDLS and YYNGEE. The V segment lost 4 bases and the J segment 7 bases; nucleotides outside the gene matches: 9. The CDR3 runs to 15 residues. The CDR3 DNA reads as TGTGCCAGCAGCCCAGCAACTAGCGGGTTGAATGAGCAGTTCTTC. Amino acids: CASSPATSGLNEQFF.

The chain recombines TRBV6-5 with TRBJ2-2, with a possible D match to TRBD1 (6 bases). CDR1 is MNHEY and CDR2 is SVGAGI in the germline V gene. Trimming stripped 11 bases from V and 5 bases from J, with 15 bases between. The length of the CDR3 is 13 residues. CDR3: CAGTDRWTGELFF. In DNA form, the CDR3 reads TGTGCCGGAACCGACAGGTGGACCGGGGAGCTGTTTTTT.

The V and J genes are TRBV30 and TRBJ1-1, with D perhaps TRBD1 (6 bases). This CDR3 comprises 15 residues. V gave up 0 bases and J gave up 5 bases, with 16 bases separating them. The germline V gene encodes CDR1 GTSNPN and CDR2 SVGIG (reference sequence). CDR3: CAWSVRGARETEAFF. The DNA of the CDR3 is TGTGCCTGGAGTGTACGGGGGGCAAGGGAAACTGAAGCTTTCTTT.

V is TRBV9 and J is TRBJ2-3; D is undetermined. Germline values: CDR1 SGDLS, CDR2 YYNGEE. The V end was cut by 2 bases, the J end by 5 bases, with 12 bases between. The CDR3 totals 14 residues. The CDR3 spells CASSVLSAEDTQYF. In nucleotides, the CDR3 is TGTGCCAGCAGCGTTTTGTCGGCCGAAGATACGCAGTATTTT.

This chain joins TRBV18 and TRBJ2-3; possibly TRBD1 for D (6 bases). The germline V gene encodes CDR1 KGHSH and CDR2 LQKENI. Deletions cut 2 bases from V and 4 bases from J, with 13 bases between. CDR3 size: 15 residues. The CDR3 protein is CASSPMGATSDTQYF. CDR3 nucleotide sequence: TGTGCCAGCTCACCAATGGGGGCTACTTCAGATACGCAGTATTTT.

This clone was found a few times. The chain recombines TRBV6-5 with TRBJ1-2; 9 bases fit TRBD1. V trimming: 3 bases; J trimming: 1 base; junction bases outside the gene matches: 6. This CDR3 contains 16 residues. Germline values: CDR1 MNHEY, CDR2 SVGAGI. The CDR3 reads CASSYSGTGYNYGYTF. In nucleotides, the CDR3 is TGTGCCAGCAGTTATTCCGGGACAGGGTATAACTATGGCTACACCTTC.

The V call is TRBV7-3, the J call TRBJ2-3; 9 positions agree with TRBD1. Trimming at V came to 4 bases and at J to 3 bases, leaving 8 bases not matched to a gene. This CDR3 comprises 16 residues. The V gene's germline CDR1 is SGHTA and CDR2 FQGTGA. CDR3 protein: CASSSAPGQGTDTQYF. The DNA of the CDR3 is TGTGCCAGCAGCTCGGCGCCGGGACAGGGAACAGATACGCAGTATTTT.

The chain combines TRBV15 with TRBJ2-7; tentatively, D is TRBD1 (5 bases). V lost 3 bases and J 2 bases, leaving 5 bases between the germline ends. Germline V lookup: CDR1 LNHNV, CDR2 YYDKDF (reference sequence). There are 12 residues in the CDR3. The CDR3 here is CATSRDTYEQYV. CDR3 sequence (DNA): TGTGCCACCAGCAGGGACACCTACGAGCAGTACGTC.

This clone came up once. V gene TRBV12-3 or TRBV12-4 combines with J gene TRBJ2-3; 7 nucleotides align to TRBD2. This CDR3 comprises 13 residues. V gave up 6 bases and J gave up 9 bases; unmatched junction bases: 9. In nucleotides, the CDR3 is TGTGCCAGCAGATTCGCTAGCGGATCGACGCAGTATTTT. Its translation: CASRFASGSTQYF.

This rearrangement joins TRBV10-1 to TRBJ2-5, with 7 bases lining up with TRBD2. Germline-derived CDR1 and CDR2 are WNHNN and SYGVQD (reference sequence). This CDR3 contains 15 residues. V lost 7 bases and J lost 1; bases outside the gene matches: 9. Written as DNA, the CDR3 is TGCGCCAGCAAAAGACTAGCAGCCTTCCAAGAGACCCAGTACTTC. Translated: CASKRLAAFQETQYF.

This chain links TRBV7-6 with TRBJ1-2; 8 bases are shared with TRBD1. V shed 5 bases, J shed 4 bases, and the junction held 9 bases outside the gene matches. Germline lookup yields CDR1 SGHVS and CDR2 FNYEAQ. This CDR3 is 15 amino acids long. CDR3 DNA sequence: TGTGCCAGCAGCCCTAGGGACAGGCAAGGCTATGGCTACACCTTC. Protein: CASSPRDRQGYGYTF.

The CDR3 nucleotides are TGTGCCAGCAGTTACGCGGGGGCGAACACCGGGGAGCTGTTTTTT. Amino acids: CASSYAGANTGELFF. V is TRBV6-6 and J is TRBJ2-2; 7 nucleotides agree with TRBD2. V gave up 2 bases and J gave up 0 bases; unmatched junction bases: 0. The CDR3 extends over 15 amino acids. Germline assignment: CDR1 MNHNY and CDR2 SVGAGI (reference sequence).